This T cell receptor beta chain emerged from a study of T cell repertoires in cytomegalovirus infection (dated by TCRdb to the late 2010s). Notes on the research overall: The peptide stimulations were aimed at well-studied HLA-B-restricted epitopes as well as recently identified HLA-C-restricted CMV epitopes, whose presentation resists viral immunomodulation. The HLA type of each donor mattered for the analysis, because public TCR beta signatures pointed to carriage of CMV infection along with the matching HLA type.

Overall study results and their limits: In both this cohort and an independent cohort of some 350 donors, the cumulative frequency of public TCR beta family members distinguished carriers of CMV infection plus the relevant HLA type. In the ex vivo response, HLA-C-restricted CMV-specific TCR beta clonotypes were dominant, and in two of eight donors the single most frequent clonotype came from this HLA-C-restricted group.

TCRdb shows the sequencer as Illumina HiSeq 1500. TCRdb trimmed public reads at Q25 via fastp, called clones via MiXCR and kept in-frame beta chains. For every CDR3 protein sequence, its rows merge into one entry that carries the most common genes and DNA. The sample table shows roughly 990,000 distinct CDR3 sequences, and roughly 30% are seen once. The ten most abundant clones make up 11% to 15% of the sample. Interpreted using the paper, the treatment or condition label stands for: in vitro stimulation with specific CMV peptide epitopes to enrich CMV-specific T cells. On this clonotype: Its antigen remains unidentified. No much larger clone exists at a distance of one base, and base qualities are not known.

CDR1 and CDR2 are drawn from the germline V gene (reference sequence): LGHDT, YNNKEL. The germline V end is reduced by 4 bases and the J end by 1 base; junction bases left unmatched: 4. The cysteine opens and the phenylalanine closes a CDR3 of 16 amino acids. The only DNA kept is the CDR3, 48 bases in frame from the first base. The TCR was taken from a human donor in good health (CMV status not recorded). Some clones in this sample may be carry-over from other donors' samples. This specimen was cultured CD8+ T cells from PBMCs, taken from culture after CMV antigen stimulation. This chain joins TRBV3-1 to TRBJ2-5; 12 bases in between match TRBD2. CDR3 protein: CASSPRLAGAQETQYF. The sequenced DNA is TGTGCCAGCAGCCCGCGACTAGCGGGGGCCCAAGAGACCCAGTACTTC.